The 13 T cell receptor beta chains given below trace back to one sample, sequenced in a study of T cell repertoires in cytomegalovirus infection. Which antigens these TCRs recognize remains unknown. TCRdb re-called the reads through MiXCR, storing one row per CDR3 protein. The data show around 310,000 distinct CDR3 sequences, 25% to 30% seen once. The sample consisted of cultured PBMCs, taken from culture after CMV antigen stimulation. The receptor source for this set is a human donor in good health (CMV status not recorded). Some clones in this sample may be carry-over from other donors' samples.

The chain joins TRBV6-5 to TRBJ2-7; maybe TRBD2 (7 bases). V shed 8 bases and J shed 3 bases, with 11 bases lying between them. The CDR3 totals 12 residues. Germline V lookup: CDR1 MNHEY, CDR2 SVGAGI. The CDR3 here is CASGRGFYEQYF. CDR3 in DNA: TGTGCCAGCGGGAGGGGGTTCTACGAGCAGTACTTC.

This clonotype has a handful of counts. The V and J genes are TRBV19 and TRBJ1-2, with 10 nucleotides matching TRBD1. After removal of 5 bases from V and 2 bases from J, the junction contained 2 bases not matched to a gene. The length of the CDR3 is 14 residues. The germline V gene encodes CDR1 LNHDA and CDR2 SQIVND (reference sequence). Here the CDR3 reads CASSRDRGNYGYTF. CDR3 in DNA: TGTGCCAGTAGTCGGGACAGGGGAAACTATGGCTACACCTTC.

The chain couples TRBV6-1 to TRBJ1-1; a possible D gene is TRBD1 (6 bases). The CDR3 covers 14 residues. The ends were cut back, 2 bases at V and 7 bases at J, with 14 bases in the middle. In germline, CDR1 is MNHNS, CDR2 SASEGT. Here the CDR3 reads CASSERGGADEAFF. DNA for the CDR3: TGTGCCAGCAGTGAACGGGGGGGGGCCGATGAAGCTTTCTTT.

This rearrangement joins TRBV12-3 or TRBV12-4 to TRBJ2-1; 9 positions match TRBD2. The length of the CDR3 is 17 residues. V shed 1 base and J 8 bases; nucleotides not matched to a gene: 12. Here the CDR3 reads CASSLDGMREGPDEQFF. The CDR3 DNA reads TGTGCCAGCAGTTTAGACGGTATGCGGGAGGGCCCGGATGAGCAGTTCTTC.

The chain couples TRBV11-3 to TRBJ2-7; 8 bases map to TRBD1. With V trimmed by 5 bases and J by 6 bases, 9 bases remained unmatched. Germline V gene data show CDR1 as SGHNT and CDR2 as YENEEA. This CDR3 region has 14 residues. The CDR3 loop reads CASSPMTGVAEQYF. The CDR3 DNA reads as TGTGCCAGCAGCCCCATGACAGGGGTTGCCGAGCAGTACTTC.

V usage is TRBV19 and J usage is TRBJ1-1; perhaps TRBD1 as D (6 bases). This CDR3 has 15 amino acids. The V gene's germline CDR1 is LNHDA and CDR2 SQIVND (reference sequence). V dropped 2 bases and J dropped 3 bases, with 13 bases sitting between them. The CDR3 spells CASSIRDSGDTEAFF. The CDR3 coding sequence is TGTGCCAGTAGTATAAGGGATTCAGGGGACACTGAAGCTTTCTTT.

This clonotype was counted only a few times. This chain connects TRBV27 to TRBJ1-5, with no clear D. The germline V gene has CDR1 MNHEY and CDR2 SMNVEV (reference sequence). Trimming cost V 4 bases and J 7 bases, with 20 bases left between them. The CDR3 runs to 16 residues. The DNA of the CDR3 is TGTGCCAGCAGTTCCAGTAGCCTAAGGGTACAGCAGCCCCAGCATTTT. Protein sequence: CASSSSSLRVQQPQHF.

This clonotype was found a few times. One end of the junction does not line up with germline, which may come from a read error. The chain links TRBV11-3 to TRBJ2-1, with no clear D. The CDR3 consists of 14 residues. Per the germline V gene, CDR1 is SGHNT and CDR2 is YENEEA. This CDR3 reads CASSLVGSYNEQFF. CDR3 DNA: TGCGCCAGCAGCTTGGTGGGCAGCTACAATGAGCAGTTCTTC.

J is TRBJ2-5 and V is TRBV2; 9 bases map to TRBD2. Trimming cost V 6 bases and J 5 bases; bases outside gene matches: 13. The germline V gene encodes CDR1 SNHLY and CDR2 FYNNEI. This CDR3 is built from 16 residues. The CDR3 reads CASRLGSGGTLETQYF. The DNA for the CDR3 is TGTGCCAGCAGACTAGGCAGCGGGGGGACCTTGGAGACCCAGTACTTC.

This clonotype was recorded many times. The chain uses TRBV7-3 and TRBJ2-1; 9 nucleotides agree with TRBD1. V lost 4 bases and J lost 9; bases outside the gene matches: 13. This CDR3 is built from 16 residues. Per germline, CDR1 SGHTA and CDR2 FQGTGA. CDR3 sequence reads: CASSSLEGQGWSEQFF. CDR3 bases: TGTGCCAGCAGCTCTCTAGAGGGACAGGGTTGGAGTGAGCAGTTCTTC.

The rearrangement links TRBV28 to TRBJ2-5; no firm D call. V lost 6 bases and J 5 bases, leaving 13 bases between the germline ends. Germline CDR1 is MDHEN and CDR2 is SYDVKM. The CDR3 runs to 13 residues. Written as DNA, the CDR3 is TGTGCCAGCAGCAGTGAGTTTCTGGAGACCCAGTACTTC. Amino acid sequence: CASSSEFLETQYF.

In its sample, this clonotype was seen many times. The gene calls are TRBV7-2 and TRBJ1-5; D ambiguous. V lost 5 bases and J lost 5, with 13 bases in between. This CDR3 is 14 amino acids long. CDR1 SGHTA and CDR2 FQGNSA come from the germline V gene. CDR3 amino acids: CASSLNQEDQPQHF. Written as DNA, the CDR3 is TGTGCCAGCAGCCTAAACCAGGAGGATCAGCCCCAGCATTTT.

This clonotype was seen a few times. The CDR3 DNA reads TGTGCCAGCAGTTTAGCGTCCGGGAGTCCGCTTCGTGAGCAGTTCTTC. Translation gives CASSLASGSPLREQFF. The chain joins TRBV12-3 or TRBV12-4 to TRBJ2-1, with D possibly being TRBD2 (6 bases). Trimming left V 0 bases short and J 9 bases short, with 18 bases between. There are 16 residues in the CDR3.